These T cell receptor beta chains were read from a single sample in a study of CD4 T cells in relation to SARS-CoV-2 and coronaviruses. Some clones are missing from TCRdb's copy, which holds only in-frame ones; the method was immunoSEQ multiplex PCR. The repertoire holds roughly 36,000 clones, with 80% to 90% as singletons. The sequencing sample was made of memory CD4+ T cells from PBMCs. Receptor source: an adult with COVID-19. Both conserved end residues are part of each CDR3. A D gene is named only where the DNA matches it firmly. Size tells how often a clone was seen (once, few, many) or the class of an expanded clone, and some rows leave it out.

>13|TRBJ2-7|-|-|TRBV4-1
CASSQDVVREQYF
TGCGCCAGCAGCCAAGACGTAGTTCGCGAGCAGTACTTC
>13|TRBJ2-5|-|-|TRBV7-9
CASSLSLVETQYF
TGTGCCAGCAGCTTAAGTTTGGTAGAGACCCAGTACTTC
>17|TRBJ2-2|TRBD2|-|TRBV9
CASSVAVGTSPTGELFF
TGTGCCAGCAGCGTAGCCGTGGGGACTAGCCCTACCGGGGAGCTGTTTTTT
>13|TRBJ2-2|-|once|TRBV11-1
CATAGSNTGELFF
TGTGCCACCGCGGGATCGAACACCGGGGAGCTGTTTTTT
>15|TRBJ2-7|-|-|TRBV6-5
CASSYSSPGWSEQYF
TGTGCCAGCAGTTACTCGAGCCCAGGGTGGTCTGAGCAGTACTTC
>14|TRBJ2-5|TRBD2|-|TRBV5-6
CASSFWTSQETQYF
TGTGCCAGCAGCTTCTGGACTAGCCAAGAGACCCAGTACTTC
>15|TRBJ2-6|-|-|TRBV5-1
CASSLPRAGANVLTF
TGCGCCAGCAGCTTGCCTCGCGCTGGGGCCAACGTCCTGACTTTC
>14|TRBJ1-6|-|few|TRBV1
CTSSRPSAPVHLHF
TGCACCAGCAGCCGCCCTAGCGCCCCGGTCCATCTCCACTTT
>11|TRBJ2-5|-|-|TRBV27
CASSLGGTQYF
TGTGCCAGCAGCCTTGGGGGTACCCAGTACTTC
>17|TRBJ2-2|-|-|TRBV7-3
CASSLYAGTRNTGELFF
TGTGCCAGCAGCTTGTATGCCGGGACACGGAACACCGGGGAGCTGTTTTTT
>15|TRBJ2-7|-|-|TRBV19
CASSIAGASSYEQYF
TGTGCCAGTAGTATAGCAGGGGCCAGCTCCTACGAGCAGTACTTC
>16|TRBJ2-1|-|once|TRBV5-1
CASSGAGTTRDNEQFF
TGCGCCAGCAGCGGGGCGGGCACGACCAGGGACAATGAGCAGTTCTTC
>16|TRBJ1-5|-|once|TRBV4-1
CASSQGNSYSNQPQHF
TGCGCCAGCAGCCAAGGGAACAGCTATAGCAATCAGCCCCAGCATTTT
>13|TRBJ1-1|TRBD1|few|TRBV18
CASSRDRNTEAFF
TGTGCCAGCTCACGGGACAGGAACACTGAAGCTTTCTTT
>14|TRBJ2-3|-|-|TRBV6-4
CASSDRGTTDTQYF
TGTGCCAGCAGTGACAGGGGAACCACAGATACGCAGTATTTT
>20|TRBJ2-1|-|-|TRBV5-1
CASSSHLGGGVGVTGNEQFF
TGCGCCAGCAGCTCCCATCTAGGAGGGGGAGTTGGGGTTACCGGCAATGAGCAGTTCTTC
>15|TRBJ1-6|-|-|TRBV11-3
CASSLDSSYNSPLHF
TGTGCCAGCAGCTTAGACAGCTCCTATAATTCACCCCTCCACTTT
>15|TRBJ2-3|TRBD2|-|TRBV5-6
CASSLWREWADTQYF
TGTGCCAGCAGCTTGTGGCGGGAGTGGGCGGATACGCAGTATTTT
>14|TRBJ2-1|TRBD2|-|TRBV19
CASSIGGGTNEQFF
TGTGCCAGTAGTATAGGCGGGGGAACGAATGAGCAGTTCTTC
>15|TRBJ2-1|TRBD2|-|TRBV2
CASSGGTSGSNEQFF
TGTGCCAGCAGTGGGGGGACTAGCGGGAGCAATGAGCAGTTCTTC
>16|TRBJ2-7|TRBD2|-|TRBV28
CASSEIRASGSYEQYF
TGTGCCAGCAGTGAAATTCGGGCTAGCGGATCCTACGAGCAGTACTTC
>12|TRBJ2-7|-|-|TRBV12-3/TRBV12-4
CASSFKHYGQYF
TGTGCCAGCAGTTTTAAGCACTACGGGCAGTACTTC
>13|TRBJ2-7|TRBD2|-|TRBV4-2
CASSQDLKRGQYF
TGTGCCAGCAGCCAAGATCTTAAGCGGGGACAGTACTTC
>17|TRBJ2-1|TRBD2|once|TRBV5-1
CASSLELSVGLVNEQFF
TGCGCCAGCAGCTTGGAACTATCTGTAGGACTAGTGAATGAGCAGTTCTTC
>19|TRBJ2-2|TRBD2|-|TRBV6-2/TRBV6-3
CASSWGLAGDLRNTGELFF
TGTGCCAGCAGTTGGGGGCTAGCGGGAGACCTCCGGAACACCGGGGAGCTGTTTTTT
>12|TRBJ2-2|-|-|TRBV6-5
CASSRGAGELFF
TGTGCCAGCAGCCGAGGTGCCGGGGAGCTGTTTTTT
>13|TRBJ2-1|-|once|TRBV28
CASDYTDRNEQFF
TGTGCCAGCGACTATACCGACAGGAATGAGCAGTTCTTC
>16|TRBJ2-5|TRBD2|-|TRBV2
CASREGTSGRWETQYF
TGTGCCAGCAGGGAAGGGACTAGCGGGAGGTGGGAGACCCAGTACTTC
>15|TRBJ2-2|-|-|TRBV9
CASSVEEGGVRELFF
TGTGCCAGCAGCGTAGAGGAGGGAGGTGTCCGGGAGCTGTTTTTT
>17|TRBJ1-1|-|-|TRBV4-1
CASSQAYLGTSGAEAFF
TGCGCCAGCAGCCAAGCCTATCTAGGCACCTCAGGTGCTGAAGCTTTCTTT
>15|TRBJ2-2|TRBD1|-|TRBV18
CASSRTGSNTGELFF
TGTGCCAGCTCACGGACAGGCTCGAACACCGGGGAGCTGTTTTTT
>15|TRBJ1-2|-|-|TRBV9
CASSQGRGTNYGYTF
TGTGCCAGCAGCCAAGGGAGGGGAACTAACTATGGCTACACCTTC
>17|TRBJ2-3|TRBD2|-|TRBV2
CASSPNPTSGKTDTQYF
TGTGCCAGCAGTCCGAACCCGACTAGCGGGAAGACAGATACGCAGTATTTT
>16|TRBJ2-1|-|-|TRBV5-1
CASSLGDTSSYNEQFF
TGCGCCAGCAGCTTGGGGGACACTAGCAGCTACAATGAGCAGTTCTTC
>15|TRBJ2-1|TRBD2|-|TRBV5-4
CASSLAGLGNNEQFF
TGTGCCAGCAGCTTGGCGGGACTAGGTAACAATGAGCAGTTCTTC
>15|TRBJ2-7|TRBD2|-|TRBV5-1
CASSYSLAGVGEQYF
TGCGCCAGCAGCTACTCACTAGCGGGAGTGGGGGAGCAGTACTTC
>14|TRBJ2-5|-|few|TRBV7-2
CASSFKADQETQYF
TGTGCCAGCAGCTTTAAAGCGGACCAAGAGACCCAGTACTTC
>13|TRBJ2-7|-|-|TRBV10-3
CAISESETVEQYF
TGTGCCATCAGTGAGTCGGAGACGGTAGAGCAGTACTTC
>14|TRBJ2-3|-|-|TRBV29-1
CSVERATSTDTQYF
TGCAGCGTTGAGCGGGCTACTAGCACAGATACGCAGTATTTT
>16|TRBJ2-1|-|-|TRBV19
CASSIGGGGGHNEQFF
TGTGCCAGTAGTATAGGCGGCGGGGGCGGCCACAATGAGCAGTTCTTC
>13|TRBJ2-7|TRBD2|-|TRBV19
CASRGPSGSGQYF
TGTGCCAGCCGTGGGCCTAGCGGGAGTGGGCAGTACTTC
>14|TRBJ2-1|-|-|TRBV7-2
CASSLGWRVNEQFF
TGTGCCAGCAGCTTAGGATGGCGAGTCAATGAGCAGTTCTTC
>11|TRBJ1-1|-|few|TRBV4-1
CASSRDTEAFF
TGCGCCAGCAGCAGGGACACTGAAGCTTTCTTT
>11|TRBJ2-1|-|-|TRBV7-8
CASSLEYSFFF
TGTGCCAGCAGCTTAGAGTACAGCTTTTTCTTC
>17|TRBJ2-7|TRBD1|-|TRBV18
CASSPPRGGQSSYEQYF
TGTGCCAGCTCACCACCGAGAGGGGGCCAGAGCTCCTACGAGCAGTACTTC
>13|TRBJ2-5|-|-|TRBV24-1
CATSEGSGETQYF
TGTGCCACCAGTGAAGGGTCAGGGGAGACCCAGTACTTC
>11|TRBJ1-2|-|once|TRBV19
CASSISGGYTF
TGTGCCAGTAGTATTAGCGGTGGCTACACCTTC
>12|TRBJ2-2|-|-|TRBV10-1
CAPQYWTGELFF
TGCGCCCCGCAGTATTGGACCGGGGAGCTGTTTTTT
>15|TRBJ1-4|TRBD1|-|TRBV18
CASSPRTGSNEKLFF
TGTGCCAGCTCACCAAGGACAGGGTCTAATGAAAAACTGTTTTTT
>15|TRBJ1-3|-|-|TRBV28
CASSFAGGPGNTIYF
TGTGCCAGCAGTTTTGCCGGGGGGCCTGGAAACACCATATATTTT
>14|TRBJ2-5|-|-|TRBV5-4
CASSFGTHKETQYF
TGTGCCAGCAGCTTCGGGACACACAAAGAGACCCAGTACTTC
>12|TRBJ2-2|-|-|TRBV30
CASGANTGELFF
TGTGCCTCCGGAGCGAACACCGGGGAGCTGTTTTTT
>14|TRBJ2-3|TRBD2|-|TRBV2
CASARTSGTDTQYF
TGTGCCAGCGCGAGGACTAGCGGGACGGATACGCAGTATTTT
>16|TRBJ2-3|TRBD2|-|TRBV11-2
CASSPTSGSTRDTQYF
TGTGCCAGCAGCCCCACTAGCGGGAGTACGCGAGATACGCAGTATTTT
>14|TRBJ2-5|-|-|TRBV30
CAWSVQGSRETQYF
TGTGCCTGGAGTGTGCAGGGGAGTAGAGAGACCCAGTACTTC
>13|TRBJ2-7|-|-|TRBV6-5
CASSPGTQYEQYF
TGTGCCAGCAGCCCCGGGACACAGTACGAGCAGTACTTC